These 27 T cell receptor beta chains came from one sample sequenced in a study of cytomegalovirus exposure and HLA in healthy donors. Some clones are missing from TCRdb's copy, which holds only in-frame ones; the method was immunoSEQ multiplex PCR. The sample has 150,000 or so clones, approximately 88% seen once; the top ten hold more than 8.5%. The sequencing sample was made of PBMCs. Receptors originate from a man aged 30-40 years in good health and CMV-seropositive.

V is TRBV11-2 and J is TRBJ1-2; possibly TRBD1 for D (5 bases). The V end lost 3 bases, the J end lost 3 bases, and 8 bases lay between the germline ends. CDR1 is SGHAT, CDR2 FQNNGV, per germline. The CDR3 is 13 residues long. The CDR3 region has the DNA TGTGCCAGCAGCTTCCCGGGGGACTATGGCTACACCTTC. It codes for CASSFPGDYGYTF. Based on the CDR3 plus reference TRBV11-2 and TRBJ1-2, the full variable domain is EAGVAQSPRYKIIEKRQSVAFWCNPISGHATLYWYQQILGQGPKLLIQFQNNGVVDDSQLPKDRFSAERLKGVDSTLKIQPAKLEDSAVYLCASSFPGDYGYTFGSGTRLTVV.

V is TRBV5-6 and J is TRBJ2-2; unclear D gene. This CDR3 contains 15 residues. Trimming removed 2 bases from V and 3 bases from J, with 11 bases in between. CDR1 and CDR2 (germline): SGHDT, YYEEEE. DNA for the CDR3: TGTGCCAGCAGCTTTCTCACATGGTACACCGGGGAGCTGTTTTTT. Protein sequence: CASSFLTWYTGELFF. Looking up the rest from reference TRBV5-6 and TRBJ2-2 gives the full variable domain: DAGVTQSPTHLIKTRGQQVTLRCSPKSGHDTVSWYQQALGQGPQFIFQYYEEEERQRGNFPDRFSGHQFPNYSSELNVNALLLGDSALYLCASSFLTWYTGELFFGEGSRLTVL.

The V call is TRBV9, the J call TRBJ2-7; 12 bases are shared with TRBD1. The V gene's germline CDR1 is SGDLS and CDR2 YYNGEE. The CDR3 is 15 amino acids. The V segment lost 4 bases and the J segment 3 bases; nucleotides outside the gene matches: 5. The DNA for the CDR3 is TGTGCCAGCAGCCGAGGGACAGGGGGCGTCTACGAGCAGTACTTC. Protein sequence: CASSRGTGGVYEQYF.

This clone turned up a few times. J is TRBJ2-7 and V is TRBV4-1; D not certain. CDR3 length equals 13 residues. Per germline, CDR1 MGHRA and CDR2 YSYEKL. The V and J ends lost 0 bases and 7 bases respectively, with 10 bases between them. The CDR3 region has the DNA TGCGCCAGCAGCCAAGATCTGGCTCGAGAGCAGTACTTC. Protein product: CASSQDLAREQYF.

About this clone: At one of its ends the junction is not consistent with the germline gene, which may arise from a read error. The chain combines TRBV4-3 with TRBJ2-7, with TRBD1 matching over 7 bases. The CDR3 consists of 14 residues. CDR1 LGHNA and CDR2 YSLEER come from the germline V gene. Here the CDR3 reads CASSQELRAGGTHF. CDR3 sequence (DNA): TGCGCCAGCAGCCAAGAACTTAGGGCAGGGGGTACCCACTTC.

The chain combines TRBV4-3 with TRBJ2-1; 10 nucleotides agree with TRBD1. The V segment lost 3 bases and the J segment 5 bases; nucleotides outside the gene matches: 4. The CDR3 has 15 amino acids. Germline V gene lookup returns CDR1 LGHNA and CDR2 YSLEER. In DNA, the CDR3 is TGCGCCAGCAGCCAGTGGGACAGGGGAGACAATGAGCAGTTCTTC. It is translated as CASSQWDRGDNEQFF.

This chain connects TRBV4-1 to TRBJ2-5; D gene uncertain. The CDR3 is 17 residues long. The germline V gene encodes CDR1 MGHRA and CDR2 YSYEKL. The ends were cut back, 0 bases at V and 0 bases at J, with 14 bases in the middle. The CDR3 DNA sequence: TGCGCCAGCAGCCAAGAACTTCTACAGACCAACCAAGAGACCCAGTACTTC. Amino acids: CASSQELLQTNQETQYF.

CDR3 coding DNA: TGTGCCAGCAGCCCCGGACAGGATCAGCCCCAGCATTTT. Protein product: CASSPGQDQPQHF. The J gene is TRBJ1-5, the V gene TRBV7-8; 7 positions agree with TRBD1. CDR3 length equals 13 residues. Germline lookup yields CDR1 SGHVS and CDR2 FQNEAQ. V lost 5 bases and J lost 5; bases outside the gene matches: 3.

This clone was picked up one time. This chain connects TRBV7-3 to TRBJ2-5, with TRBD1 as a possible D gene (5 bases). The CDR3 spans 13 residues. Deletions cut 3 bases from V and 7 bases from J, with 12 bases between. Per the germline V gene, CDR1 is SGHTA and CDR2 is FQGTGA. The CDR3 reads CASSLDPQGTQYF. CDR3 coding DNA: TGTGCCAGCAGCTTGGACCCCCAGGGGACCCAGTACTTC.

The chain links TRBV19 to TRBJ2-7; TRBD2 agrees at 8 bases. The J segment lost 0 bases and the V segment lost 3 bases, leaving 13 bases of the junction unmatched. CDR1 and CDR2 (germline): LNHDA, SQIVND (reference sequence). CDR3 length equals 18 residues. Written as DNA, the CDR3 is TGTGCCAGTAGTATGGGACACCTGAAGCGGGGGAGCTCCTACGAGCAGTACTTC. Its protein product is CASSMGHLKRGSSYEQYF.

The chain has TRBV9 and TRBJ2-7; TRBD1 aligns across 8 bases. Trimming cost V 4 bases and J 0 bases; bases outside gene matches: 6. In germline, CDR1 is SGDLS, CDR2 YYNGEE. The CDR3 contains 15 residues. The CDR3 is CASSPLGQASYEQYF. The CDR3 DNA sequence: TGTGCCAGCAGCCCCTTGGGACAGGCCTCCTACGAGCAGTACTTC.

The rearrangement uses TRBV5-4 and TRBJ1-2, with 9 bases aligning to TRBD1. The CDR3 length is 15 residues. CDR1 and CDR2 (germline): SGHNT, YYREEE (reference sequence). The V segment lost 3 bases and the J segment 4 bases; nucleotides outside the gene matches: 7. Written as DNA, the CDR3 is TGTGCCAGCAGCTCAACAGGGGGCGGGGGCTATGGCTACACCTTC. It codes for CASSSTGGGGYGYTF.

This clone turned up a few times. J is TRBJ2-7 and V is TRBV19; 7 bases map to TRBD1. The CDR3 is 14 residues long. Trimming at V came to 4 bases and at J to 7 bases, leaving 10 bases not matched to a gene. Germline loops: CDR1 LNHDA, CDR2 SQIVND (reference sequence). The CDR3 nucleotides read TGTGCCAGTAGTACCCCTACAGGGGCTGGGGAGCAGTACTTC. Translated: CASSTPTGAGEQYF.

The chain carries TRBV13 and TRBJ2-2; 7 nucleotides align to TRBD2. CDR1 is PRHDT, CDR2 FYEKMQ, per germline (reference sequence). Trimming removed 5 bases from V and 4 bases from J; junction bases left unmatched: 19. The CDR3 is made up of 19 amino acids. Here the CDR3 reads CASSPPRRSGVFSTGELFF. Here the CDR3 DNA reads TGTGCCAGCAGCCCGCCCAGGAGGAGCGGGGTTTTTTCCACCGGGGAGCTGTTTTTT.

This clone was seen only once. The gene calls are TRBV11-1 and TRBJ2-7; D may be TRBD2 (6 bases). CDR3 length: 12 amino acids. V shed 10 bases and J shed 6 bases, with 16 bases lying between them. Germline values: CDR1 SGHAT, CDR2 FQDESV (reference sequence). The CDR3 loop is CATLTGVGEQYF. CDR3 nucleotide sequence: TGTGCCACGTTAACGGGAGTGGGCGAGCAGTACTTC.

The J gene is TRBJ1-2, the V gene TRBV28; the D gene is possibly TRBD1 (6 bases). CDR3 length equals 14 residues. V lost 2 bases to trimming and J lost 3 bases, with 10 bases between them. CDR1 MDHEN and CDR2 SYDVKM come from the germline V gene. Here the CDR3 reads CASSLTGRDYGYTF. CDR3 nucleotide sequence: TGTGCCAGCAGTTTAACAGGGCGAGACTATGGCTACACCTTC.

The chain combines TRBV9 with TRBJ2-7; TRBD1 matches 10 bases. V lost 4 bases, J lost 6 bases, and 13 bases stayed unmatched. The CDR3 sequence is 16 residues long. Germline CDR1 reads SGDLS; CDR2 reads YYNGEE. CDR3 loop: CASSLTPSTGGSEQYF. The CDR3 bases are TGTGCCAGCAGCTTGACCCCGTCGACAGGGGGCTCCGAGCAGTACTTC.

This clone was counted once. The chain employs TRBV7-9 and TRBJ2-7; a weak D match, TRBD1 (5 bases). V was clipped by 8 bases and J by 3 bases, with 14 bases between them. The CDR3 is made up of 13 amino acids. Germline CDR1 reads SEHNR; CDR2 reads FQNEAQ (reference sequence). This CDR3 is CASAQGSIYEQYF. CDR3 nucleotides: TGTGCCAGCGCCCAGGGCAGTATCTACGAGCAGTACTTC.

Worth noting for this clone: The sample has other DNA sequences that encode this CDR3 too. J is TRBJ2-7 and V is TRBV6-1; 8 bases are shared with TRBD2. V shed 1 base and J 1 base; nucleotides not matched to a gene: 3. Germline assignment: CDR1 MNHNS and CDR2 SASEGT. The CDR3 consists of 15 residues. The CDR3 loop is CASSEGTSGSYEQYF. Here the CDR3 DNA reads TGTGCCAGCAGTGAAGGAACTAGCGGATCCTACGAGCAGTACTTC.

This clone was seen only a few times. This chain joins TRBV28 and TRBJ2-7, with D possibly being TRBD2 (6 bases). This CDR3 comprises 15 residues. V shed 6 bases and J shed 2 bases, with 17 bases lying between them. Germline-derived CDR1 and CDR2 are MDHEN and SYDVKM. The CDR3 DNA sequence: TGTGCCAGCAGCCGCGGACTACCTATCCCCTACGAGCAGTACTTC. This codes for CASSRGLPIPYEQYF.

This clone was counted between two and nine times. Other DNA sequences in this specimen translate into the identical CDR3. CDR3 in amino acids: CASKDRANYGYTF. The CDR3 DNA reads TGTGCCAGTAAGGACAGGGCCAACTATGGCTACACCTTC. This chain uses TRBV19 with TRBJ1-2; 8 bases match TRBD1. The CDR3 covers 13 residues. CDR1 and CDR2 from the germline V gene are LNHDA and SQIVND (reference sequence). The trim removed 7 bases at V and 2 bases at J, leaving 3 bases unmatched.

The chain has TRBV7-9 and TRBJ1-1; 7 bases are shared with TRBD1. CDR1 SEHNR and CDR2 FQNEAQ come from the germline V gene (reference sequence). This CDR3 has 14 residues. V lost 5 bases, J lost 2 bases, and 5 bases stayed unmatched. The CDR3 sequence is CASSHPGGNTEAFF. CDR3 in DNA: TGTGCCAGCAGCCACCCAGGGGGTAACACTGAAGCTTTCTTT.

V gene TRBV19 combines with J gene TRBJ1-5; 9 bases line up with TRBD1. V gave up 6 bases and J gave up 0 bases; unmatched junction bases: 6. Per germline, CDR1 LNHDA and CDR2 SQIVND (reference sequence). The CDR3 runs 16 residues. The CDR3 sequence is CASRVRDRDSNQPQHF. Here the CDR3 DNA reads TGTGCCAGTAGGGTAAGGGACAGGGATAGCAATCAGCCCCAGCATTTT.

The chain carries TRBV4-1 and TRBJ1-2; D uncertain. There are 17 residues in the CDR3. The germline gives CDR1 MGHRA, CDR2 YSYEKL. The ends were cut back, 0 bases at V and 0 bases at J, with 14 bases in the middle. The CDR3 bases are TGCGCCAGCAGCCAAGATAGATTTCGAGGAGCTAACTATGGCTACACCTTC. Its protein product is CASSQDRFRGANYGYTF.

This clone has a handful of counts. This chain joins TRBV6-5 and TRBJ2-7; weak D call: TRBD2 (5 bases). The CDR3 is 15 residues long. Trimming pared 6 bases from V and 0 bases from J, leaving 15 bases between. Germline assignment: CDR1 MNHEY and CDR2 SVGAGI. The CDR3 spells CASRASLASSYEQYF. The CDR3 DNA sequence: TGTGCCAGCAGAGCTAGCCTAGCCAGCTCCTACGAGCAGTACTTC.

The V gene is TRBV7-9, the J gene TRBJ2-7, with TRBD1 matching over 9 bases. V dropped 5 bases and J dropped 6; count of bases not matched to a gene: 11. The CDR3 loop spans 15 amino acids. CDR1 and CDR2 (germline): SEHNR, FQNEAQ (reference sequence). The CDR3 DNA sequence: TGTGCCAGCAGCGTCGGGACAGGGTTTATCTCCGAGCAGTACTTC. Encoded protein: CASSVGTGFISEQYF.

The chain is built from TRBV28 and TRBJ2-3, with no clear D. The CDR3 contains 13 residues. CDR1 is MDHEN and CDR2 is SYDVKM in the germline V gene. V lost 5 bases and J lost 4, with 10 bases in between. Here the CDR3 DNA reads TGTGCCAGCAGTCGACACAGATCAGATACGCAGTATTTT. This gives the protein CASSRHRSDTQYF.